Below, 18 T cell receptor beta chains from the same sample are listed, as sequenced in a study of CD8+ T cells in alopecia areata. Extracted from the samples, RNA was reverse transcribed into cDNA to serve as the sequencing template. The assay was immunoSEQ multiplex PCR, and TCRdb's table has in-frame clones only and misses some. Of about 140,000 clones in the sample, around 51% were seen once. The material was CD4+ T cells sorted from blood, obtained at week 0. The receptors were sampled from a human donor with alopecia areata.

Here the CDR3 DNA reads TGTGCCTGGAGTGTACGGGGTTCAGGAGGCTACGAGCAGTACTTC. Translated, it gives CAWSVRGSGGYEQYF. The chain is built from TRBV30 and TRBJ2-7; TRBD2 might be the D (5 bases). Trimming took off 0 bases at V and 3 bases at J, with 15 bases between the two ends. The CDR3 is 15 amino acids. Germline CDR1 is GTSNPN and CDR2 is SVGIG (reference sequence).

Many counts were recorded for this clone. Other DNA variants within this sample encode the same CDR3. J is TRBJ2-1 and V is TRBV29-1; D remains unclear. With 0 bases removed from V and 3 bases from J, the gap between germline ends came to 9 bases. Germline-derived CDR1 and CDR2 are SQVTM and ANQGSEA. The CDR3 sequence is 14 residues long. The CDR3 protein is CSVEDPQDYNEQFF. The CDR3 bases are TGCAGCGTTGAAGATCCCCAAGACTACAATGAGCAGTTCTTC.

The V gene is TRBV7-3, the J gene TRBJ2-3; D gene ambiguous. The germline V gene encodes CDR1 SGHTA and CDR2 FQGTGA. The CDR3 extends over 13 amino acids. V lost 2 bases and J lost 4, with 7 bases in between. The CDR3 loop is CASSLSLADTQYF. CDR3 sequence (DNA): TGTGCCAGCAGCTTATCGCTGGCAGATACGCAGTATTTT.

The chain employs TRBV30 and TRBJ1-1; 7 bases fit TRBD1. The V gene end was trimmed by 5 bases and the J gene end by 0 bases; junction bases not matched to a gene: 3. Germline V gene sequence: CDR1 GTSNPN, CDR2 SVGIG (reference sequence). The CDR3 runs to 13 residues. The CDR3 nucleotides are TGTGCCTGGGGGGACAGCATGAACACTGAAGCTTTCTTT. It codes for CAWGDSMNTEAFF.

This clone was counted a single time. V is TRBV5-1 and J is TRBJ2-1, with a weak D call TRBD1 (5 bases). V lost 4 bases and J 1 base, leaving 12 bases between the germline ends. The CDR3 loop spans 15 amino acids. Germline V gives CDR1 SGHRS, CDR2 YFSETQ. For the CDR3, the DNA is TGCGCCAGCAGCCCGGACGCAGGGTCCTACAATGAGCAGTTCTTC. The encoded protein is CASSPDAGSYNEQFF.

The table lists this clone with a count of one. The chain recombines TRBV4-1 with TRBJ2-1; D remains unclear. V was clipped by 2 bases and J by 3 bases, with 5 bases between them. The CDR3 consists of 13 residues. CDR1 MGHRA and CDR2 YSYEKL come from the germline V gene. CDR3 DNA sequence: TGCGCCAGCAGCCAAATAAGCTACAATGAGCAGTTCTTC. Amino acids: CASSQISYNEQFF.

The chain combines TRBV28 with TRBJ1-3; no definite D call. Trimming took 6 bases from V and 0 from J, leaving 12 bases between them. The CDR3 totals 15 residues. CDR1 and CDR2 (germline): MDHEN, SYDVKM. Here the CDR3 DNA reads TGTGCCAGCAGCTACCGGGTCCCCTCTGGAAACACCATATATTTT. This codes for CASSYRVPSGNTIYF.

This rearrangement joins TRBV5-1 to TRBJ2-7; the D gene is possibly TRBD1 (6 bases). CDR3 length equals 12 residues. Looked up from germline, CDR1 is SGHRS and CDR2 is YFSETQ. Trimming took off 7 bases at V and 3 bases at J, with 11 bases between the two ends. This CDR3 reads CASSGQHYEQYF. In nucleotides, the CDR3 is TGCGCCAGCTCAGGACAGCACTACGAGCAGTACTTC.

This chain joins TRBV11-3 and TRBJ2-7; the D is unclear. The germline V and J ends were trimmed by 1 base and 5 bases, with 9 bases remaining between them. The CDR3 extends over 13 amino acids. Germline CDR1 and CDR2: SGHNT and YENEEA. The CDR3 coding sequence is TGTGCCAGCAGCTTAGGCTACGCAGACGAGCAGTACTTC. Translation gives CASSLGYADEQYF. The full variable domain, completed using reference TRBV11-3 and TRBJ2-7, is EAGVVQSPRYKIIEKKQPVAFWCNPISGHNTLYWYLQNLGQGPELLIRYENEEAVDDSQLPKDRFSAERLKGVDSTLKIQPAELGDSAVYLCASSLGYADEQYFGPGTRLTVT.

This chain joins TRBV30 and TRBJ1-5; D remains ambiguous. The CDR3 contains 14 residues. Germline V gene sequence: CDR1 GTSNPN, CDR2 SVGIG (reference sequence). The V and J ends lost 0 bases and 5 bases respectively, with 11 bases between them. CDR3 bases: TGTGCCTGGAGTGTCACCGATGGGCATCAGCCCCAGCATTTT. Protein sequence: CAWSVTDGHQPQHF.

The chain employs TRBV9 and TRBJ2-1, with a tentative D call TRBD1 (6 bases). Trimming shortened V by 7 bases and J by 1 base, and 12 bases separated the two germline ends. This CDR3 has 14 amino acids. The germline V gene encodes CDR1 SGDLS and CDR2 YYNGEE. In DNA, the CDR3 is TGTGCCAGCGCAGGGGCAGGGTCCTACAATGAGCAGTTCTTC. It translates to CASAGAGSYNEQFF.

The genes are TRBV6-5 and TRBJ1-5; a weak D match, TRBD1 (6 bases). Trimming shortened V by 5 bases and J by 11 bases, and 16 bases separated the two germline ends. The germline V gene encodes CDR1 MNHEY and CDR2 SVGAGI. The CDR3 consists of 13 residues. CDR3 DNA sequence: TGTGCCAGCAGTCTACAGGGTGTCGGGGCCCAGCATTTT. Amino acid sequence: CASSLQGVGAQHF.

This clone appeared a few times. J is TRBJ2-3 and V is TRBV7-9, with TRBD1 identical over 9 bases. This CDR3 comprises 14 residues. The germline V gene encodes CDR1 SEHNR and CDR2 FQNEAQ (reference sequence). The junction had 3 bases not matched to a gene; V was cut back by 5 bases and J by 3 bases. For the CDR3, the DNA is TGTGCCAGCAGCGTTGGGACAGGGACAGATACGCAGTATTTT. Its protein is CASSVGTGTDTQYF.

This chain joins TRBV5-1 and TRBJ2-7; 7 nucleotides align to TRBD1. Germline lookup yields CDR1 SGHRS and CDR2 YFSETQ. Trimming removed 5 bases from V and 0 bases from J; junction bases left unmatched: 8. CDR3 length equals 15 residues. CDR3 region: CASRPGQWSSYEQYF. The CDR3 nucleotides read TGCGCCAGCAGACCGGGACAGTGGAGCTCCTACGAGCAGTACTTC.

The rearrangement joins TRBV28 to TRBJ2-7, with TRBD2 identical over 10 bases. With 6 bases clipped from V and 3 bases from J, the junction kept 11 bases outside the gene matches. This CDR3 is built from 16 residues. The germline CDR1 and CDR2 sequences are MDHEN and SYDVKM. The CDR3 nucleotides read TGTGCCAGCAGATACCCCAGCGGGAGGGCCAACTACGAGCAGTACTTC. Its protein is CASRYPSGRANYEQYF.

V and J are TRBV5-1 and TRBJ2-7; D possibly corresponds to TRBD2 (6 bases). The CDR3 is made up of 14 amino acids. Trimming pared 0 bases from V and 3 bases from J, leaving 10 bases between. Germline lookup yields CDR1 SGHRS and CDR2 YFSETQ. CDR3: CASSLVTRNYEQYF. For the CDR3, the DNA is TGCGCCAGCAGCTTGGTGACTAGGAACTACGAGCAGTACTTC. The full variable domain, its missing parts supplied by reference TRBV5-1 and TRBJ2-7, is KAGVTQTPRYLIKTRGQQVTLSCSPISGHRSVSWYQQTPGQGLQFLFEYFSETQRNKGNFPGRFSGRQFSNSRSEMNVSTLELGDSALYLCASSLVTRNYEQYFGPGTRLTVT.

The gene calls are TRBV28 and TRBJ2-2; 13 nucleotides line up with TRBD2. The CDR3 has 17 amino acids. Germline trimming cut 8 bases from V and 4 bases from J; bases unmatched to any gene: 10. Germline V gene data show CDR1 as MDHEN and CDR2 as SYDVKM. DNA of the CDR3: TGTGCCAGCGGGAGCTCGGGACTAGCGGGACCCACCGGGGAGCTGTTTTTT. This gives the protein CASGSSGLAGPTGELFF.

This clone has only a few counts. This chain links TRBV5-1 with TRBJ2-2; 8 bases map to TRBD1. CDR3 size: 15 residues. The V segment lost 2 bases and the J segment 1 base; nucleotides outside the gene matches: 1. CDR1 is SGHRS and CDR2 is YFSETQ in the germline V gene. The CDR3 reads CASSFGTGNTGELFF. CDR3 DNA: TGCGCCAGCAGCTTCGGGACAGGGAACACCGGGGAGCTGTTTTTT.